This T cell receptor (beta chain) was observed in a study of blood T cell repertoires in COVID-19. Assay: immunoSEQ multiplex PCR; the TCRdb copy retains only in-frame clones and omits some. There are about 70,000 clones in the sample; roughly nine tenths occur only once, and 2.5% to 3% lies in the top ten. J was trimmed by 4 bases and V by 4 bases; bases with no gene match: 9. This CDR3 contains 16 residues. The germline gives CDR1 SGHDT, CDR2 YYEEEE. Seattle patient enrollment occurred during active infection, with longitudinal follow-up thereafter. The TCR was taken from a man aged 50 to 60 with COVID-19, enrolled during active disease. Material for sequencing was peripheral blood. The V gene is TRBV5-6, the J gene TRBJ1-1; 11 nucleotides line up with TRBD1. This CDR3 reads CASSVWTGGAGTEAFF. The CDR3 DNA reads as TGTGCCAGCAGCGTATGGACAGGGGGCGCCGGCACTGAAGCTTTCTTT.